The 16 T cell receptor beta chains listed next were all sequenced from one sample in a study of control samples from healthy donors and cancer patients. Profiled with immunoSEQ multiplex PCR; TCRdb holds only in-frame clones, not every one. Among 120,000 or so clones listed, around 90% were seen once. Sequenced sample: blood. The receptors were sampled from a man between 40 and 49 years old in good health.

This chain connects TRBV20-1 to TRBJ1-1; no clear D gene. The germline V gene has CDR1 DFQATT and CDR2 SNEGSKA (reference sequence). V was clipped by 3 bases and J by 7 bases, with 9 bases between them. This CDR3 is built from 11 residues. This chain's CDR3 is CSARWSVEAFF. DNA of the CDR3: TGCAGTGCTAGGTGGAGCGTTGAAGCTTTCTTT.

With regard to this clone: Germline is not matched at one junction end, which may reflect a read error. This chain uses TRBV5-1 with TRBJ2-5; D is undetermined. The CDR3 length is 12 residues. Germline V gene lookup returns CDR1 SGHRS and CDR2 YFSETQ. The CDR3 nucleotides read TGCGCCAACAGCTTGTCAGAAGAGACCCAGTACTTC. It translates to CANSLSEETQYF. The entire variable domain, with the rest obtained from reference TRBV5-1 and TRBJ2-5, is as follows: KAGVTQTPRYLIKTRGQQVTLSCSPISGHRSVSWYQQTPGQGLQFLFEYFSETQRNKGNFPGRFSGRQFSNSRSEMNVSTLELGDSALYLCANSLSEETQYFGPGTRLLVL.

The chain couples TRBV6-2 or TRBV6-3 to TRBJ2-5; TRBD2 is a possible D gene (7 bases). Per germline, CDR1 MNHEY and CDR2 SVGEGT. The CDR3 covers 15 residues. V was cut by 2 bases and J by 5 bases, with 15 bases left in between. The CDR3 loop reads CASSYAGGRLETQYF. The CDR3 coding sequence is TGTGCCAGCAGTTACGCCGGGGGGCGCCTGGAGACCCAGTACTTC.

This chain joins TRBV7-9 and TRBJ2-7; D may be TRBD1 (5 bases). The germline gives CDR1 SEHNR, CDR2 FQNEAQ (reference sequence). V was trimmed by 4 bases and J by 7 bases, leaving 8 bases between them. The CDR3 spans 11 residues. CDR3 sequence reads: CASSSSGEQYF. In DNA, the CDR3 is TGTGCCAGCAGCTCCTCAGGGGAGCAGTACTTC.

The genes are TRBV18 and TRBJ1-2; no clear D. CDR1 and CDR2 from the germline V gene are KGHSH and LQKENI. V lost 1 base, J lost 1 base, and 4 bases lay in between. The CDR3 is 13 residues long. CDR3 in DNA: TGTGCCAGCTCACCACGGGGTAACTATGGCTACACCTTC. Its protein product is CASSPRGNYGYTF. Drawing the rest from reference TRBV18 and TRBJ1-2, the complete variable domain is NAGVMQNPRHLVRRRGQEARLRCSPMKGHSHVYWYRQLPEEGLKFMVYLQKENIIDESGMPKERFSAEFPKEGPSILRIQQVVRGDSAAYFCASSPRGNYGYTFGSGTRLTVV.

The chain couples TRBV27 to TRBJ1-4, with D unclear. Germline V gene lookup returns CDR1 MNHEY and CDR2 SMNVEV (reference sequence). V shed 6 bases and J shed 5 bases, with 10 bases lying between them. CDR3 length equals 13 residues. The CDR3 nucleotides read TGTGCCAGCAGAAAGACGGTGAATGAAAAACTGTTTTTT. Residues: CASRKTVNEKLFF.

V is TRBV23-1 and J is TRBJ2-3; D unresolved. TRBV23-1 is given ORF status, its function remaining uncertain. V shed 0 bases and J shed 5 bases, with 9 bases lying between them. This CDR3 comprises 14 residues. The DNA of the CDR3 is TGCGCCAGCAGTCAATCTAGGGCACGAGATACGCAGTATTTT. Translated, it gives CASSQSRARDTQYF.

The chain combines TRBV6-6 with TRBJ2-3, with D unresolved. CDR1 and CDR2 (germline): MNHNY, SVGAGI (reference sequence). The germline V and J ends were trimmed by 6 bases and 4 bases, with 23 bases remaining between them. This CDR3 spans 17 amino acids. In nucleotides, the CDR3 is TGTGCCAGCAGGCGAGCCCCCGTCGGGTATGGAGCAGATACGCAGTATTTT. Amino acids: CASRRAPVGYGADTQYF.

This chain links TRBV19 with TRBJ2-7; the match to TRBD1 covers 8 bases. Germline assignment: CDR1 LNHDA and CDR2 SQIVND (reference sequence). V lost 10 bases, J lost 6 bases, and 5 bases stayed unmatched. This CDR3 comprises 11 residues. CDR3 residues: CATQGASEQYF. CDR3 nucleotide sequence: TGTGCCACTCAGGGGGCGTCCGAGCAGTACTTC.

The chain carries TRBV12-3 or TRBV12-4 and TRBJ1-1; D unresolved. V lost 6 bases to trimming and J lost 1 base, with 9 bases between them. The CDR3 has 13 amino acids. The CDR3 DNA reads as TGTGCCAGCAGCATTACAGCGAACACTGAAGCTTTCTTT. Translating gives CASSITANTEAFF.

V usage is TRBV6-5 and J usage is TRBJ2-3; either TRBD1 or TRBD2 may supply D (7 bases each). V was clipped by 2 bases and J by 4 bases, with 13 bases between them. The CDR3 extends over 15 amino acids. The germline gives CDR1 MNHEY, CDR2 SVGAGI. This CDR3 is CASSYAGGVPDTQYF. DNA of the CDR3: TGTGCCAGCAGTTACGCAGGGGGGGTCCCAGATACGCAGTATTTT.

This clone appeared a single time. The chain uses TRBV27 and TRBJ2-7; possibly TRBD2 for D (6 bases). V was trimmed by 3 bases and J by 3 bases, leaving 9 bases between them. CDR1 is MNHEY and CDR2 is SMNVEV in the germline V gene (reference sequence). The CDR3 length is 13 residues. CDR3 coding DNA: TGTGCCAGCAGTTTGGCGGGGAACTACGAGCAGTACTTC. Translating gives CASSLAGNYEQYF.

The chain carries TRBV5-4 and TRBJ2-1, with 13 bases matching TRBD2. Germline lookup yields CDR1 SGHNT and CDR2 YYREEE (reference sequence). The CDR3 has 14 amino acids. J was trimmed by 8 bases and V by 4 bases; bases with no gene match: 3. CDR3 in amino acids: CASSRGLAGDEQFF. The CDR3 DNA is TGTGCCAGCAGCCGAGGACTAGCGGGGGATGAGCAGTTCTTC.

CDR3 nucleotide sequence: TGTGCCAGCAGCCAGGGGGGGGCGAGTCAGCCCCAGCATTTT. Translation: CASSQGGASQPQHF. The chain links TRBV3-1 (or the pseudogene TRBV3-2) to TRBJ1-5; D might be TRBD1 (6 bases). The CDR3 contains 14 residues. Trimming stripped 3 bases from V and 6 bases from J, with 12 bases between. CDR1 is LGHDT, CDR2 YNNKEL, per germline (reference sequence).

The rearrangement joins TRBV18 to TRBJ1-4; TRBD1 matches at 8 bases. The CDR3 is made up of 14 amino acids. J was trimmed by 5 bases and V by 3 bases; bases with no gene match: 2. Germline V gives CDR1 KGHSH, CDR2 LQKENI. The CDR3 nucleotides read TGTGCCAGCTCACCGAACAGGGGGAATGAAAAACTGTTTTTT. Encoded protein: CASSPNRGNEKLFF.

The table lists this clone with a count of one. The chain employs TRBV5-8 and TRBJ2-7, with 7 bases fitting TRBD1. Germline lookup yields CDR1 SGHTS and CDR2 YDEGEE. The CDR3 is made up of 13 amino acids. After removal of 4 bases from V and 6 bases from J, the junction contained 7 bases not matched to a gene. The CDR3 DNA reads TGTGCCAGCAGCCTGTCGACAGGGTTCGAGCAGTACTTC. Protein: CASSLSTGFEQYF.